These 28 T cell receptor beta chains were sequenced from one sample in a study of beta chain features in type 1 diabetes (dated by TCRdb to 2017 to 2018). Antigen specificity for these receptors is unknown. Receptor amplification or capture employed the immunoSEQ multiplex PCR assay. The entire isolated RNA was reverse transcribed using the High Capacity cDNA Reverse Transcription Kit, and thus expressed TCRB transcripts were sequenced. TCRdb's version of the immuneACCESS table is confined to in-frame rearrangements and falls short of the full clone set. An unresolved V gene accounts for under half of the shortfall where checked; the remainder is of unknown origin. Present in this sample are over 650,000 clones, roughly an eighth of which were seen just once. Just under 0.04% of the sample lies in the top ten. Here is what the overall study found, with its caveats: Type 1 diabetes patients showed a moderate but significant shortening of TCRB CDR3 length in all four CD4+ subsets.

The sample comprised naive CD4+ T cells from blood. Sample cell subset or site, as interpreted from the label and publication: true naive CD4+ T cells. The receptors here all came from a man in his late teens or twenties with type 1 diabetes.

This clone appeared a few times. This chain uses TRBV7-2 with TRBJ2-2, with 7 bases lining up with TRBD1. CDR1 and CDR2 (germline): SGHTA, FQGNSA. There are 14 residues in the CDR3. V lost 5 bases and J lost 4; bases outside the gene matches: 4. The CDR3 nucleotides read TGTGCCAGCAGCGACAGGGTGGGCACCGGGGAGCTGTTTTTT. Residues: CASSDRVGTGELFF.

V and J are TRBV7-2 and TRBJ2-7, with D possibly TRBD2 on 6 matching bases. The CDR3 is 14 amino acids. Trimming shortened V by 3 bases and J by 0 bases, and 9 bases separated the two germline ends. CDR1 is SGHTA and CDR2 is FQGNSA in the germline V gene. CDR3 DNA sequence: TGTGCCAGCAGCTTTACCGGGGGCTCCTACGAGCAGTACTTC. Its translation is CASSFTGGSYEQYF.

The V gene is TRBV27, the J gene TRBJ2-4; 7 positions match TRBD1. The CDR3 has 19 amino acids. V shed 3 bases and J 2 bases; nucleotides not matched to a gene: 16. CDR1 MNHEY and CDR2 SMNVEV come from the germline V gene (reference sequence). The DNA of the CDR3 is TGTGCCAGCAGTTTTGATGACTTTAATGACAGGGCAACCAAAAACATTCAGTACTTC. This translates into CASSFDDFNDRATKNIQYF.

This chain links TRBV7-2 with TRBJ2-2, with 7 bases lining up with TRBD2. V was clipped by 5 bases and J by 5 bases; unmatched bases: 11. The CDR3 sequence is 16 residues long. Germline V gene data show CDR1 as SGHTA and CDR2 as FQGNSA. CDR3 DNA: TGTGCCAGCAGCCCCTACCTATGGGAGGGGACCGGGGAGCTGTTTTTT. This codes for CASSPYLWEGTGELFF.

This clone occurred a few times. V and J are TRBV19 and TRBJ1-2; tentatively, D is TRBD1 (5 bases). Germline V CDR1 and CDR2: LNHDA, SQIVND (reference sequence). Trimming took 2 bases from V and 11 from J, leaving 18 bases between them. This CDR3 has 14 amino acids. The CDR3 DNA reads as TGTGCCAGTAGTATATCCTCGGCTGGGCAGGGATACACCTTC. Translating gives CASSISSAGQGYTF.

This clone was observed a few times. The genes are TRBV7-2 and TRBJ2-1, with D possibly matching TRBD1 (6 bases). V gave up 5 bases and J gave up 9 bases, with 17 bases separating them. Germline V gives CDR1 SGHTA, CDR2 FQGNSA. The CDR3 spans 14 residues. This chain's CDR3 is CASSKNREEGEQFF. The CDR3 nucleotides are TGTGCCAGCAGCAAAAACAGGGAAGAGGGTGAGCAGTTCTTC.

The chain is built from TRBV13 and TRBJ2-1; maybe TRBD1 (6 bases). The V and J ends lost 10 bases and 3 bases respectively, with 13 bases between them. Germline V gives CDR1 PRHDT, CDR2 FYEKMQ (reference sequence). The CDR3 totals 13 residues. In DNA form, the CDR3 reads TGTGCCATACAGGGACCAGGCTACAATGAGCAGTTCTTC. Translating it yields CAIQGPGYNEQFF.

This clone was seen a few times. The rearrangement links TRBV5-1 to TRBJ1-2, with D unclear. CDR1 is SGHRS and CDR2 is YFSETQ in the germline V gene. V shed 3 bases and J shed 4 bases, with 13 bases lying between them. The CDR3 has 14 amino acids. The CDR3 bases are TGCGCCAGCAGCTCCGCCGCTGCATCCTATGGCTACACCTTC. Protein: CASSSAAASYGYTF.

The V gene is TRBV19, the J gene TRBJ2-1, with 9 bases aligning to TRBD2. Unmatched junction bases numbered 9, after V lost 3 bases and J lost 3 bases. CDR1 is LNHDA, CDR2 SQIVND, per germline (reference sequence). This CDR3 is built from 17 residues. As DNA, the CDR3 is TGTGCCAGTAGTATGTTTTTCCCAGCGGGAGGCTACAATGAGCAGTTCTTC. Translation gives CASSMFFPAGGYNEQFF.

This clone was seen a handful of times. J is TRBJ2-1 and V is TRBV5-1; D possibly uses TRBD1 or TRBD2 (6 bases each). CDR1 SGHRS and CDR2 YFSETQ come from the germline V gene. Trimming took off 0 bases at V and 4 bases at J, with 14 bases between the two ends. This CDR3 contains 16 residues. The CDR3 reads CASSLGAGEEYNEQFF. The CDR3 region has the DNA TGCGCCAGCAGCTTGGGGGCAGGGGAGGAGTACAATGAGCAGTTCTTC.

This clone was seen a handful of times. Other DNA sequences from this sample encode an identical CDR3 as well. J is TRBJ1-1 and V is TRBV7-9; D unclear. The CDR3 totals 12 residues. V lost 6 bases, J lost 7 bases, and 12 bases lay in between. The germline V gene encodes CDR1 SEHNR and CDR2 FQNEAQ (reference sequence). CDR3 nucleotides: TGTGCCAGCAGTCCTACCGGTGGTGAAGCTTTCTTT. Amino acid sequence: CASSPTGGEAFF.

The chain carries TRBV5-1 and TRBJ2-5, with D possibly TRBD1 on 5 matching bases. The CDR3 spans 11 residues. The germline CDR1 and CDR2 sequences are SGHRS and YFSETQ. V lost 7 bases and J 5 bases, leaving 9 bases between the germline ends. The CDR3 nucleotides read TGCGCCAGCGGACACCGGGAGACCCAGTACTTC. This encodes CASGHRETQYF.

The chain links TRBV4-3 to TRBJ2-4, with D possibly called TRBD1 or TRBD2 (6 bases each). This CDR3 is 20 amino acids long. Germline V gene data show CDR1 as LGHNA and CDR2 as YSLEER. V was cut by 0 bases and J by 0 bases, with 21 bases left in between. This CDR3 is CASSQEMVFPGAVAKNIQYF. The CDR3 DNA reads TGCGCCAGCAGCCAAGAGATGGTCTTTCCGGGGGCAGTAGCCAAAAACATTCAGTACTTC.

The chain carries TRBV2 and TRBJ2-7; tentative D call: TRBD1 (6 bases). V lost 11 bases and J lost 6, with 20 bases in between. The CDR3 is 13 amino acids. In germline, CDR1 is SNHLY, CDR2 FYNNEI. CDR3 DNA: TGTGCCTCTAACAGGGACATAGGGGCCGAGCAGTACTTC. Amino acid sequence: CASNRDIGAEQYF.

This clone was detected a few times. The rearrangement links TRBV11-2 to TRBJ2-1; 7 bases are a match to TRBD2. J lost 4 bases, V lost 0 bases, and 6 bases had no gene match. Germline CDR1 SGHAT, CDR2 FQNNGV. The CDR3 has 16 amino acids. The CDR3 sequence is CASSLDVAGSYNEQFF. The CDR3 bases are TGTGCCAGCAGCTTAGACGTAGCGGGTTCATACAATGAGCAGTTCTTC. Combining the CDR3 with reference TRBV11-2 and TRBJ2-1 gives the whole variable domain EAGVAQSPRYKIIEKRQSVAFWCNPISGHATLYWYQQILGQGPKLLIQFQNNGVVDDSQLPKDRFSAERLKGVDSTLKIQPAKLEDSAVYLCASSLDVAGSYNEQFFGPGTRLTVL.

The chain links TRBV7-2 to TRBJ2-3, with 8 bases lining up with TRBD1. CDR1 and CDR2 from the germline V gene are SGHTA and FQGNSA. Trimming took 2 bases from V and 14 from J; bases not matched to a gene: 6. The CDR3 spans 12 residues. The CDR3 loop is CASSLRQGSPYF. Written as DNA, the CDR3 is TGTGCCAGCAGCTTACGACAGGGGAGTCCGTATTTT. Complete variable domain (other parts from reference TRBV7-2 and TRBJ2-3): GAGVSQSPSNKVTEKGKDVELRCDPISGHTALYWYRQSLGQGLEFLIYFQGNSAPDKSGLPSDRFSAERTGGSVSTLTIQRTQQEDSAVYLCASSLRQGSPYFGPGTRLTVL.

This clone was seen more than once but under ten times. The chain links TRBV6-5 to TRBJ2-1; D remains unclear. This CDR3 has 14 residues. V was trimmed by 8 bases and J by 2 bases, leaving 13 bases between them. Germline values: CDR1 MNHEY, CDR2 SVGAGI. CDR3 in amino acids: CASAIKLPYNEQFF. As DNA, the CDR3 is TGTGCCAGCGCTATCAAGTTACCCTACAATGAGCAGTTCTTC.

There are a few counts of this clone. The V call is TRBV14, the J call TRBJ1-6; D unresolved. Trimming left V 5 bases short and J 11 bases short, with 4 bases between. Looked up from germline, CDR1 is SGHDN and CDR2 is FVKESK. The CDR3 spans 10 residues. CDR3 in amino acids: CASSVTPLHF. As DNA, the CDR3 is TGTGCCAGCAGCGTTACACCCCTCCACTTT.

The sample holds a few counts of this clone. The CDR3 region has the DNA TGTGCCAGCAGCCCCGGCGGGGCTGGAAACACCATATATTTT. Its protein is CASSPGGAGNTIYF. The genes are TRBV11-3 and TRBJ1-3; no definite D call. The germline V and J ends were trimmed by 5 bases and 2 bases, with 10 bases remaining between them. CDR3 length: 14 residues. CDR1 and CDR2 (germline): SGHNT, YENEEA.

The chain couples TRBV7-2 to TRBJ2-7; either TRBD1 or TRBD2 may supply D (5 bases each). The germline CDR1 and CDR2 sequences are SGHTA and FQGNSA. The CDR3 has 14 residues. V lost 2 bases and J lost 6, with 14 bases in between. CDR3 nucleotide sequence: TGTGCCAGCAGCTTAAGCGACGGGACCTCCGAGCAGTACTTC. This translates into CASSLSDGTSEQYF.

The chain combines TRBV30 with TRBJ1-5; 9 positions agree with TRBD1. Germline loops: CDR1 GTSNPN, CDR2 SVGIG (reference sequence). After removal of 0 bases from V and 6 bases from J, the junction contained 9 bases not matched to a gene. This CDR3 has 16 residues. CDR3 region: CAWSVQGAGGSQPQHF. The CDR3 DNA reads as TGTGCCTGGAGTGTACAGGGGGCAGGGGGCTCTCAGCCCCAGCATTTT.

This clone came up a few times. V and J are TRBV28 and TRBJ2-5; 7 nucleotides match TRBD2. V shed 5 bases, J shed 1 base, and the junction held 1 base outside the gene matches. Germline values: CDR1 MDHEN, CDR2 SYDVKM. This CDR3 spans 13 amino acids. The CDR3 sequence: CASSVAGQETQYF. The CDR3 DNA is TGTGCCAGCAGTGTAGCGGGCCAAGAGACCCAGTACTTC. The full variable domain, with the rest looked up from reference TRBV28 and TRBJ2-5, is DVKVTQSSRYLVKRTGEKVFLECVQDMDHENMFWYRQDPGLGLRLIYFSYDVKMKEKGDIPEGYSVSREKKERFSLILESASTNQTSMYLCASSVAGQETQYFGPGTRLLVL.

This clone showed up just a few times. The rearrangement links TRBV6-5 to TRBJ2-3; D perhaps matches TRBD2 (5 bases). Germline lookup yields CDR1 MNHEY and CDR2 SVGAGI. Trimming took 10 bases from V and 0 from J, leaving 11 bases between them. This CDR3 is built from 13 residues. CDR3 bases: TGTGCCACCAGGACTGCTAGCACAGATACGCAGTATTTT. Protein product: CATRTASTDTQYF.

As regards this clone: A junction end diverges from the germline sequence, so it may reflect a read error. Here the CDR3 reads CASSFGLNTGELFF. CDR3 DNA sequence: TGTGCTAGCAGCTTCGGGCTTAACACCGGGGAGCTGTTTTTT. The rearrangement links TRBV7-7 to TRBJ2-2; no clear D gene. Germline V gene sequence: CDR1 SSHAT, CDR2 FNYEAQ (reference sequence). CDR3 length: 14 amino acids.

The CDR3 loop reads CATSRDGLQYF. In DNA form, the CDR3 reads TGTGCCACCAGCAGAGACGGGCTTCAGTACTTC. V usage is TRBV15 and J usage is TRBJ2-7; D ambiguous. V lost 0 bases, J lost 10 bases, and 7 bases lay in between. The CDR3 extends over 11 amino acids. Per the germline V gene, CDR1 is LNHNV and CDR2 is YYDKDF (reference sequence).

The gene calls are TRBV9 and TRBJ1-4, with 10 bases fitting TRBD1. This CDR3 comprises 14 residues. The trim removed 4 bases at V and 5 bases at J, leaving 2 bases unmatched. Germline CDR1 and CDR2: SGDLS and YYNGEE. CDR3 protein: CASSLTGGNEKLFF. The CDR3 bases are TGTGCCAGCAGCTTGACAGGGGGCAATGAAAAACTGTTTTTT.

The CDR3 sequence: CASSTSNTEAFF. The CDR3 DNA is TGTGCCAGTAGCACCAGCAACACTGAAGCTTTCTTT. The chain joins TRBV19 to TRBJ1-1; D is unclear. Trimming shortened V by 6 bases and J by 2 bases, and 7 bases separated the two germline ends. This CDR3 is 12 amino acids long. Germline lookup yields CDR1 LNHDA and CDR2 SQIVND (reference sequence).

The genes are TRBV14 and TRBJ2-3; 12 bases are a match to TRBD2. This CDR3 spans 16 amino acids. The trim removed 2 bases at V and 4 bases at J, leaving 4 bases unmatched. In germline, CDR1 is SGHDN, CDR2 FVKESK. CDR3 nucleotides: TGTGCCAGCAGCCAACTCGGACTAGCGGGGTCAGATACGCAGTATTTT. This encodes CASSQLGLAGSDTQYF.